This T cell receptor beta chain was sequenced in a study of blood T cell repertoires in COVID-19. The wider study: Acute-phase and convalescent COVID-19 samples originated in the United States, Italy and Spain. Sample material is recorded as cDNA or gDNA derived from T cells, B-cell-depleted T cells, or PBMCs.

Study processing details: Counts of nucleated cells, estimated from reference gene primer amplification, were obtained. The protocol was immunoSEQ multiplex PCR, while the TCRdb copy is restricted to in-frame clones and leaves out a portion. D and trimming were read from the DNA, whereas the V and J calls and clone size are those reported in that table. Of about 180,000 clones listed, approximately 83% are singletons. The V end was cut by 1 base, the J end by 3 bases, with 22 bases between. The CDR3 spans 19 residues. Germline CDR1 and CDR2: MDHEN and SYDVKM. This receptor was taken from a man between 60 and 75 years old with acute or convalescent COVID-19. Sequenced: peripheral blood. The rearrangement uses TRBV28 and TRBJ1-3; D gene ambiguous. CDR3 sequence (DNA): TGTGCCAGCAGTTTATTACCCTCCCCCCCGAGGGTGCTTGGAAACACCATATATTTT. This gives the protein CASSLLPSPPRVLGNTIYF.